This T cell receptor beta chain appears in the sequencing data of a study of human T cells and chemical hapten exposure. Study-level points and caveats: No alteration of TCRs above 1 in 1000 frequency was seen with DPC sensitization.

A few counts support this clonotype. Its antigen is unidentified. The germline V and J ends were trimmed by 3 bases and 13 bases, with 13 bases remaining between them. CDR1 is LNHDA, CDR2 SQIVND, per germline (reference sequence). The CDR3 length is 12 residues. The library attached unique molecular identifiers to individual cDNA molecules. Via MiXCR, TCRdb re-called the RACE reads, giving one row per CDR3 protein. The sample consists of approximately 340,000 distinct CDR3 sequences, around 7% of them appearing once. Indicated time point: patch test 1, 2 weeks after DPC sensitization. Documented treatment: therapeutic diphenylcyclopropenone sensitization with weekly scalp DPC.

The material sequenced was whole blood, taken in connection with sensitization to the hapten diphenylcyclopropenone (DPC). This receptor was identified in a woman aged 18-29 years with alopecia areata. Some clones in this sample may be carry-over from other donors' samples. The genes are TRBV19 and TRBJ2-1, with D possibly matching TRBD2 (5 bases). CDR3 sequence reads: CASSIGLSEQFF. The CDR3 DNA follows: TGTGCCAGTAGTATTGGACTGTCGGAACAGTTCTTC.